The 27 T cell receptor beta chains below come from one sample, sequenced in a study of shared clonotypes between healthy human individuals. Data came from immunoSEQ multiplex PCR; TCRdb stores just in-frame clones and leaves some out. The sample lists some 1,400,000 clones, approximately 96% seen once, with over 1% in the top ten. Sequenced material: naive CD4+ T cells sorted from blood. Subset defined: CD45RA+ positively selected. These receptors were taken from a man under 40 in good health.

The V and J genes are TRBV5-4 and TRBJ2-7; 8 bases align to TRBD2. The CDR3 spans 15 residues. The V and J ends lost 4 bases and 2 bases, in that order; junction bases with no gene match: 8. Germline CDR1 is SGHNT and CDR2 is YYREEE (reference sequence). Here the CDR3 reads CASSPRVAGPYEQYF. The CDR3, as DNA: TGTGCCAGCAGCCCCCGGGTAGCGGGACCCTACGAGCAGTACTTC.

The CDR3 bases are TGTGCCAGTAGTATAGAACAGCTTGGCCCAGATACGCAGTATTTT. It is translated as CASSIEQLGPDTQYF. The chain carries TRBV19 and TRBJ2-3; D remains unclear. This CDR3 has 15 residues. The germline V and J ends were trimmed by 0 bases and 4 bases, with 11 bases remaining between them. Germline CDR1 and CDR2: LNHDA and SQIVND (reference sequence). Complete variable domain (other parts from reference TRBV19 and TRBJ2-3): DGGITQSPKYLFRKEGQNVTLSCEQNLNHDAMYWYRQDPGQGLRLIYYSQIVNDFQKGDIAEGYSVSREKKESFPLTVTSAQKNPTAFYLCASSIEQLGPDTQYFGPGTRLTVL.

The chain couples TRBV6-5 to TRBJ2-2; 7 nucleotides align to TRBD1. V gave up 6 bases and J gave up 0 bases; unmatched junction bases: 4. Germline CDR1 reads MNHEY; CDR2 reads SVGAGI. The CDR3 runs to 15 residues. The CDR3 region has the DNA TGTGCCAGCAGATGGGACAGCGCGAACACCGGGGAGCTGTTTTTT. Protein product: CASRWDSANTGELFF.

As DNA, the CDR3 is TGTGCCAGCTCACCACCGGGGGGGCGTATGGGTGAGCAGTTCTTC. It is translated as CASSPPGGRMGEQFF. The genes are TRBV18 and TRBJ2-1, with a tentative D call TRBD2 (7 bases). V lost 0 bases and J lost 9, with 15 bases in between. This CDR3 spans 15 amino acids. Germline V gives CDR1 KGHSH, CDR2 LQKENI.

Here the CDR3 DNA reads TGTGCCAGCTCCCCGGGACAGGAGCGCGAGCAGTACTTC. This encodes CASSPGQEREQYF. The rearrangement joins TRBV18 to TRBJ2-7; TRBD1 agrees at 8 bases. The V segment lost 6 bases and the J segment 6 bases; nucleotides outside the gene matches: 7. This CDR3 is 13 amino acids long. In germline, CDR1 is KGHSH, CDR2 LQKENI.

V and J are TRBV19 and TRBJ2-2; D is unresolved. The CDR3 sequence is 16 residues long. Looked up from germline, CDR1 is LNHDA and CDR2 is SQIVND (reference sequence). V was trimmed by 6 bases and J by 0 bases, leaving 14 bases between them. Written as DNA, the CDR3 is TGTGCCAGTAGGACCTGGAGACCCTCGAACACCGGGGAGCTGTTTTTT. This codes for CASRTWRPSNTGELFF.

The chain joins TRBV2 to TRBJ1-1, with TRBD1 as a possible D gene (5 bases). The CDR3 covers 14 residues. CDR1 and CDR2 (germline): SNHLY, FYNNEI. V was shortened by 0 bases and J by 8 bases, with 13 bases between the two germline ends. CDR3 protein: CASSEADQGPEAFF. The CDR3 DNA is TGTGCCAGCAGTGAAGCCGACCAGGGTCCCGAAGCTTTCTTT. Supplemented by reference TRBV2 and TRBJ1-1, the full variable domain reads EPEVTQTPSHQVTQMGQEVILRCVPISNHLYFYWYRQILGQKVEFLVSFYNNEISEKSEIFDDQFSVERPDGSNFTLKIRSTKLEDSAMYFCASSEADQGPEAFFGQGTRLTVV.

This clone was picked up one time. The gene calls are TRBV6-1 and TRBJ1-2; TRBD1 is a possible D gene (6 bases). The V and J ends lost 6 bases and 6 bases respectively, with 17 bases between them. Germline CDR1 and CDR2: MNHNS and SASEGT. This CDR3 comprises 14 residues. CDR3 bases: TGTGCCAGCAGCCCAGGGGCAGGGCCGGATGGCTACACCTTC. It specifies CASSPGAGPDGYTF.

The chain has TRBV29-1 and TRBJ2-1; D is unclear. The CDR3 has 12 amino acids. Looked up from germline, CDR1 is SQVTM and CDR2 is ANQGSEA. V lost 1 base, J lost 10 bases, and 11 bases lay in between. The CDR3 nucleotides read TGCAGCGTTGAAGTCGGCAGCTCCGAGCAGTTCTTC. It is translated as CSVEVGSSEQFF.

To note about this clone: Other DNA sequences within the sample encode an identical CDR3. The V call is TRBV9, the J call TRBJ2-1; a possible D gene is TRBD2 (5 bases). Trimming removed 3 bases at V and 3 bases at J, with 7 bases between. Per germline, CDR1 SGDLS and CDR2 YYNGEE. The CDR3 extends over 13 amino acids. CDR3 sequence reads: CASSATSYNEQFF. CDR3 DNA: TGTGCCAGCAGCGCAACTAGCTACAATGAGCAGTTCTTC.

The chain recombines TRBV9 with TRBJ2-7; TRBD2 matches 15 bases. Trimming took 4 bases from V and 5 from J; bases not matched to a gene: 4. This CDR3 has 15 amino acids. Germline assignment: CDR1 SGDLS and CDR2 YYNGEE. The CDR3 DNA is TGTGCCAGCAGCCGGACTAGCGGGAGGGGGGACGAGCAGTACTTC. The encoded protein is CASSRTSGRGDEQYF.

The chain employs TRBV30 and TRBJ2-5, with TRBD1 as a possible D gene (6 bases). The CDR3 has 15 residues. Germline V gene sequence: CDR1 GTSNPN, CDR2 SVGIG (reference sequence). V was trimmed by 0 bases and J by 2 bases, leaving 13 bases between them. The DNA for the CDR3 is TGTGCCTGGAGTGTGGGACCTCAGGGGCAAGAGACCCAGTACTTC. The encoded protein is CAWSVGPQGQETQYF.

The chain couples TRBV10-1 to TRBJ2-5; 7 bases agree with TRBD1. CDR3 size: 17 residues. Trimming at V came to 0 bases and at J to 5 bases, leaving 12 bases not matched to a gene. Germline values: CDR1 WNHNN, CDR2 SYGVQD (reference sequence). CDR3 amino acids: CASSESRLGQAAETQYF. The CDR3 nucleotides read TGCGCCAGCAGTGAGTCACGGCTTGGACAGGCTGCGGAGACCCAGTACTTC.

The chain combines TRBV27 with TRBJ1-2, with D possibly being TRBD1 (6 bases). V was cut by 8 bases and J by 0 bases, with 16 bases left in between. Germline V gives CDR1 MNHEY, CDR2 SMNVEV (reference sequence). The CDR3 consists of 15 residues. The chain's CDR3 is CASAGADVANYGYTF. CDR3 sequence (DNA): TGTGCCAGCGCAGGGGCGGACGTAGCTAACTATGGCTACACCTTC.

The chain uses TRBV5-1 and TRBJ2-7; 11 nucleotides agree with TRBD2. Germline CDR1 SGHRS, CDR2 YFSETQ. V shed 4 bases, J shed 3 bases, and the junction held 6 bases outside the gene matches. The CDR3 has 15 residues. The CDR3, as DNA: TGCGCCAGCAGCCATTCCGGGACTAGCGGCTACGAGCAGTACTTC. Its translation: CASSHSGTSGYEQYF. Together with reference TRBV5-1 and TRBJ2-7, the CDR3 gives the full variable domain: KAGVTQTPRYLIKTRGQQVTLSCSPISGHRSVSWYQQTPGQGLQFLFEYFSETQRNKGNFPGRFSGRQFSNSRSEMNVSTLELGDSALYLCASSHSGTSGYEQYFGPGTRLTVT.

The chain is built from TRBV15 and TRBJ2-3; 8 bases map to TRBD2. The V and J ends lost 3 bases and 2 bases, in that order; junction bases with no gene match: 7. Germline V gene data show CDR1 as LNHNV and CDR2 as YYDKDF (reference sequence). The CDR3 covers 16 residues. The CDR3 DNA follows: TGTGCCACCAGCAGGTTCCCACTAGCGGTCACAGATACGCAGTATTTT. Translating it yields CATSRFPLAVTDTQYF.

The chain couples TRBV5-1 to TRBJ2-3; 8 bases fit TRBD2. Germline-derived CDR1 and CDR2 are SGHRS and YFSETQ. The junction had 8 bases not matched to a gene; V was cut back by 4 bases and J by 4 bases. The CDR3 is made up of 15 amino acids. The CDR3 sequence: CASSPGGYNADTQYF. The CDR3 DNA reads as TGCGCCAGCAGCCCGGGAGGGTATAACGCAGATACGCAGTATTTT.

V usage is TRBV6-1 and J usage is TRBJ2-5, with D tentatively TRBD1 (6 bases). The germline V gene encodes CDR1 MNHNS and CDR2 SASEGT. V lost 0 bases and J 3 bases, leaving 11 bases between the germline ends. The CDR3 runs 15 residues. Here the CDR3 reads CASSEARTGKETQYF. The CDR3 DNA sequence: TGTGCCAGCAGTGAAGCGCGAACAGGGAAAGAGACCCAGTACTTC.

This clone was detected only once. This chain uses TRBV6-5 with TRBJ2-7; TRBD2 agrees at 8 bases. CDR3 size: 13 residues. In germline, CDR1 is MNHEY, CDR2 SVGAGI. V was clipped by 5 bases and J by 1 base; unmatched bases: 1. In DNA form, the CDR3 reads TGTGCCAGCAGTCAGCGGGGGTCCTACGAGCAGTACTTC. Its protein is CASSQRGSYEQYF.

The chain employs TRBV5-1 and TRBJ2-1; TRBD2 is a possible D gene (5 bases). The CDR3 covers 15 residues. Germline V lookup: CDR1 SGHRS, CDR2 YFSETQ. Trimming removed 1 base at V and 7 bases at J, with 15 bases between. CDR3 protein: CASSLFSRGVNEQFF. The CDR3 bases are TGCGCCAGCAGCTTGTTTTCCCGGGGTGTAAATGAGCAGTTCTTC. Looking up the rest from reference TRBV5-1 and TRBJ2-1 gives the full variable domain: KAGVTQTPRYLIKTRGQQVTLSCSPISGHRSVSWYQQTPGQGLQFLFEYFSETQRNKGNFPGRFSGRQFSNSRSEMNVSTLELGDSALYLCASSLFSRGVNEQFFGPGTRLTVL.

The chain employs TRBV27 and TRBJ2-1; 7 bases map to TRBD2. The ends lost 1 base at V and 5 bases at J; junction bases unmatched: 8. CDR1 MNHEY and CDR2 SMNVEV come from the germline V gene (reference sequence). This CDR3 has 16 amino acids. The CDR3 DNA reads TGTGCCAGCAGTTTATGGCCGGGAGGCCCTAACAATGAGCAGTTCTTC. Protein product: CASSLWPGGPNNEQFF.

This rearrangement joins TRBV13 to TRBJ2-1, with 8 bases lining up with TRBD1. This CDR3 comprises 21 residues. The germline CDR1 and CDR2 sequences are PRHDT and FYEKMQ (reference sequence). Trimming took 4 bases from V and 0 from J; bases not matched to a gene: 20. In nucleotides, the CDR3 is TGTGCCAGCAGCTCACGATACCCAGGGGGCTTGCGGGATAGCTCCTACAATGAGCAGTTCTTC. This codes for CASSSRYPGGLRDSSYNEQFF.

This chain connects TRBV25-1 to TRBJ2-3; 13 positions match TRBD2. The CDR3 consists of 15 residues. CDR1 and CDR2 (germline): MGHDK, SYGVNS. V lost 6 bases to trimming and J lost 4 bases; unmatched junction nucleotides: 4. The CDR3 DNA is TGTGCCAGCAGACTAGCGGGAGGGCCCGCAGATACGCAGTATTTT. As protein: CASRLAGGPADTQYF.

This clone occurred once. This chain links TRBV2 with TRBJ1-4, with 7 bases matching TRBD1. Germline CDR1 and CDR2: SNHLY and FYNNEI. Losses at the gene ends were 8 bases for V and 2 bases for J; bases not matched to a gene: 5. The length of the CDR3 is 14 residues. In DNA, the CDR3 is TGTGCCAGCTCCCTGGACAGGACTAATGAAAAACTGTTTTTT. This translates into CASSLDRTNEKLFF. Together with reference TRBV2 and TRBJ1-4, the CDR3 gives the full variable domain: EPEVTQTPSHQVTQMGQEVILRCVPISNHLYFYWYRQILGQKVEFLVSFYNNEISEKSEIFDDQFSVERPDGSNFTLKIRSTKLEDSAMYFCASSLDRTNEKLFFGSGTQLSVL.

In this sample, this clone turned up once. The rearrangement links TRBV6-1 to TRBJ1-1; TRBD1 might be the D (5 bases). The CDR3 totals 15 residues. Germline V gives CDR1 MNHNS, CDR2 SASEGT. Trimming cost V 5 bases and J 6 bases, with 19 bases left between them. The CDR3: CASSLNRGEGAEAFF. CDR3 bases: TGTGCCAGCAGTCTAAATCGGGGGGAAGGTGCTGAAGCTTTCTTT.

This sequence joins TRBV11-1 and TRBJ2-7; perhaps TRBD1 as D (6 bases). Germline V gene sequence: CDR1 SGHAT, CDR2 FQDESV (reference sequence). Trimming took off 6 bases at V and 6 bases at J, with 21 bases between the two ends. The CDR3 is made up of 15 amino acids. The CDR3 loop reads CASSSLLGAHVEQYF. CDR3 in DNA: TGTGCCAGCAGTTCCCTTCTGGGGGCGCACGTCGAGCAGTACTTC.

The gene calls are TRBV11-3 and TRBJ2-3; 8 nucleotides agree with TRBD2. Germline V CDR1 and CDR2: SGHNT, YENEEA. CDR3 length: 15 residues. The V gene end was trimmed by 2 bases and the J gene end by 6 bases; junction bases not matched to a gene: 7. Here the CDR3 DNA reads TGTGCCAGCAGCTTACGGGGCGGGAGGTTGGATACGCAGTATTTT. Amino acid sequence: CASSLRGGRLDTQYF.